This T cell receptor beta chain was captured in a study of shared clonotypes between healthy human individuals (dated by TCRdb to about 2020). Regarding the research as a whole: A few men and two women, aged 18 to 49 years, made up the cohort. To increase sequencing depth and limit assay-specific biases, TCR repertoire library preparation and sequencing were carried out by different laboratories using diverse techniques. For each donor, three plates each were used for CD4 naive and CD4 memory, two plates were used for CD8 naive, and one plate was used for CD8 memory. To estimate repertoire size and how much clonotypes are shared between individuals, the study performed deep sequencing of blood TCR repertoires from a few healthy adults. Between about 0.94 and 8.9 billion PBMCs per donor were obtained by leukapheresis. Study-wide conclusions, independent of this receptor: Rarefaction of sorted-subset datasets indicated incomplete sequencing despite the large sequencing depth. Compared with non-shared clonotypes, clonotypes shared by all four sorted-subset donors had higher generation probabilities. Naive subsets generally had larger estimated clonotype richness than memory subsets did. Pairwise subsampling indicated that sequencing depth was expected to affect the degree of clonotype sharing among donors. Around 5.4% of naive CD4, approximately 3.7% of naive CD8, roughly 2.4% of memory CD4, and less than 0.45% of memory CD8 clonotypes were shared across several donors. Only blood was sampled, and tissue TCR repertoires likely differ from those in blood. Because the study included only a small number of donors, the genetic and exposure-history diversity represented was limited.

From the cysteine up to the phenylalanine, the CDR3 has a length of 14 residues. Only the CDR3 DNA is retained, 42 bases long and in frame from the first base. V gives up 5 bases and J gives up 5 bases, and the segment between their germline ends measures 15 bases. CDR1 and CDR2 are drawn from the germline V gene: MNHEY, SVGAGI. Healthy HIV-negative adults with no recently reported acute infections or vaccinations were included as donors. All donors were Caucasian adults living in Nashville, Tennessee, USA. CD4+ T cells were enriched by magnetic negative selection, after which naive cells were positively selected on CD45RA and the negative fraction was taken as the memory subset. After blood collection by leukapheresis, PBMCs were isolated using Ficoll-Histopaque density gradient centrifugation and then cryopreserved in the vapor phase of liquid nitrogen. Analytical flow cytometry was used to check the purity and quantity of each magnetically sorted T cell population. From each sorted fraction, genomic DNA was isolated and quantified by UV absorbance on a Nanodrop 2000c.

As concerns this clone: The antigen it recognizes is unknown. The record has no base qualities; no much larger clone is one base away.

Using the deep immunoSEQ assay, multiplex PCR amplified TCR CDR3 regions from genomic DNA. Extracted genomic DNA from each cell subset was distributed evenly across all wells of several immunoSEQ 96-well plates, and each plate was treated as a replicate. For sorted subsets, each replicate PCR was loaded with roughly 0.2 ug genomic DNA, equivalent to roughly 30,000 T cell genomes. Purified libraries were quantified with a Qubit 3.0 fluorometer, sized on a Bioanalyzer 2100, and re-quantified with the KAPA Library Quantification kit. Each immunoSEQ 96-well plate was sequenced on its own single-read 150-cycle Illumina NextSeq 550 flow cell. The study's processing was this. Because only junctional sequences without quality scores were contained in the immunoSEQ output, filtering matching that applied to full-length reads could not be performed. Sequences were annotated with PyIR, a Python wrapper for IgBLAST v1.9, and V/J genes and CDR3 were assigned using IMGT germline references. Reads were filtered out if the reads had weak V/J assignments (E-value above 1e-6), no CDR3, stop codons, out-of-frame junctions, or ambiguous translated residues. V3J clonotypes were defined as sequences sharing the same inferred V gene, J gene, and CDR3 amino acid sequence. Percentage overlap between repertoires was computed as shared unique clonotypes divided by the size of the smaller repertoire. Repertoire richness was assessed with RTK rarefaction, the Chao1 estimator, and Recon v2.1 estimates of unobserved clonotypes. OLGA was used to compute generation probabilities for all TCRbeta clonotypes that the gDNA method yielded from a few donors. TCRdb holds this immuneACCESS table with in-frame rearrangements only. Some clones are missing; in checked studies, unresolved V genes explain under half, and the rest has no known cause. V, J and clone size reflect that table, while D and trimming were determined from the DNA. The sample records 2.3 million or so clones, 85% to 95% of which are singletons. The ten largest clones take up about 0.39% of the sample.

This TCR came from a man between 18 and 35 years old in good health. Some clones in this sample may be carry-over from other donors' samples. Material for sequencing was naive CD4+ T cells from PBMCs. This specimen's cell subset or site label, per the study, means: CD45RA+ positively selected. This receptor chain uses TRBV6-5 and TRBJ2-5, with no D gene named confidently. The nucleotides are TGTGCCAGCAGTCAAGATCCCTCGTGGGAGACCCAGTACTTC. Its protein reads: CASSQDPSWETQYF.